This TCR beta chain was observed in a study of graft-versus-host responses after intestinal transplantation. Study-level information: Transplant recipients had multivisceral, liver-intestinal, or isolated intestinal grafts. After anti-thymocyte globulin induction, recipients took tacrolimus and steroids for three to four years. The study's findings and limits: Some GvH clones appeared in ileal mucosa or blood before recipient bone marrow.

Assay used: immunoSEQ multiplex PCR; TCRdb lists only in-frame clones, some missing. This sample has about 96,000 clones; approximately 90% occur once, and the top ten carry roughly 0.15%. V was clipped by 4 bases and J by 1 base, with 11 bases between them. The CDR3 contains 14 residues. Per germline, CDR1 SGHRS and CDR2 YFSETQ. Comment on this clone: What it binds is not known.

This receptor was identified in a human donor who received an intestinal transplant. The rearrangement joins TRBV5-1 to TRBJ2-5; TRBD2 is a possible D gene (6 bases). Sequencing was performed on unstimulated CD4+ T cells sorted from spleen or lymph node cells, taken before intestinal transplant. This CDR3 is CASSPGLFQETQYF. DNA of the CDR3: TGCGCCAGCAGCCCGGGACTCTTCCAAGAGACCCAGTACTTC.